The source of this T cell receptor beta chain is a study of post-analysis software for immune sequencing data. Across the whole study: Both relapsing-remitting and secondary progressive multiple sclerosis featured among the disease courses, as did progressive-relapsing multiple sclerosis.

Comments on this clonotype: Antigen specificity is unknown.

Study-level points and caveats: Diversity measured as normalized Chao1 was significantly lower in multiple sclerosis patients than in controls. F measure grouped same-batch samples tightly together.

cDNA libraries of TCR beta carried unique molecular identifiers. TCRdb processed the PCR reads anew with MiXCR; each CDR3 protein has one entry. The sample lists hundreds of thousands of distinct CDR3 sequences, roughly 47% occurring once. This TCR was sampled from a girl aged 5-17 years with multiple sclerosis. Sequencing input: blood.

CDR3 in DNA: TGCGCCAGCAGTGTCGCGGGAGAGGATAGGAATGAGCAGTTCTTC. It yields the protein CASSVAGEDRNEQFF. V and J are TRBV10-2 and TRBJ2-1, with 7 positions matching TRBD2. This CDR3 comprises 15 residues. V was pared by 4 bases and J by 7 bases, with 10 bases of the junction left unmatched. Germline values: CDR1 WSHSY, CDR2 SAAADI.